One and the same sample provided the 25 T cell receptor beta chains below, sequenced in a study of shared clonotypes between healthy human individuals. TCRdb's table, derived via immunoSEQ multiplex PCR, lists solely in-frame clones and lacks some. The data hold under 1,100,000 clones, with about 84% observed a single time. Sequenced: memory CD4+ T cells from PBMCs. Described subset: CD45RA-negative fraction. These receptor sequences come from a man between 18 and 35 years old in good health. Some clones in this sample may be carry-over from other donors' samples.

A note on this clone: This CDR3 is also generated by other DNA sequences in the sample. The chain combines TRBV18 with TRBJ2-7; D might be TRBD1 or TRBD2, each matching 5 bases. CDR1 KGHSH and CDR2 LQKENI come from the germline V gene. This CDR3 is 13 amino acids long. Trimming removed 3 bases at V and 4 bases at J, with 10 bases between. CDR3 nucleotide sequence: TGTGCCAGCTCACCGGGGACGGGTTACGAGCAGTACTTC. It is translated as CASSPGTGYEQYF.

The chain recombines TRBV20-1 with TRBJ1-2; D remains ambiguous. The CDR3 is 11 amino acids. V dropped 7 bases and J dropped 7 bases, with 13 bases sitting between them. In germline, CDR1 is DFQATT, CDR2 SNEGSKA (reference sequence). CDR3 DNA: TGCAGTGTCGTAGGGAGTAGTGGCTACACCTTC. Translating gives CSVVGSSGYTF.

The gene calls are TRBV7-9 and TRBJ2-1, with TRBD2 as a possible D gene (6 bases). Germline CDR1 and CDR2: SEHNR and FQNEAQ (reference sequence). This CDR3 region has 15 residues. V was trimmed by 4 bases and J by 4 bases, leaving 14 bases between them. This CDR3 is CASSWDSTKYNEQFF. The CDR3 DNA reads TGTGCCAGCAGCTGGGACTCAACCAAATACAATGAGCAGTTCTTC.

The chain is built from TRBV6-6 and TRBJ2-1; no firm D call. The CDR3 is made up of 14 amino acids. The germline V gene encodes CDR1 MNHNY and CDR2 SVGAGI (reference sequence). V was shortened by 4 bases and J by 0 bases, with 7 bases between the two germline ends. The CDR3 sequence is CASSLPSSYNEQFF. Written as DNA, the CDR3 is TGTGCCAGCAGTTTACCTAGCTCCTACAATGAGCAGTTCTTC.

The CDR3 coding sequence is TGTGCCACCACGGACAGATCCACTCCAAACACCATATATTTT. The encoded protein is CATTDRSTPNTIYF. The chain couples TRBV19 to TRBJ1-3, with D perhaps TRBD1 (6 bases). Per the germline V gene, CDR1 is LNHDA and CDR2 is SQIVND (reference sequence). CDR3 size: 14 residues. Trimming cost V 10 bases and J 6 bases, with 19 bases left between them.

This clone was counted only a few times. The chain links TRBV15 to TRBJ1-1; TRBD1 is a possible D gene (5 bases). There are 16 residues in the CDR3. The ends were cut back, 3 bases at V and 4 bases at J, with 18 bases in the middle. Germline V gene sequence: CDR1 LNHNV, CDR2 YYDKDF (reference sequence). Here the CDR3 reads CATSSGQGYSGTEAFF. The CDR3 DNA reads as TGTGCCACCAGCAGTGGCCAGGGATATAGTGGCACTGAAGCTTTCTTT.

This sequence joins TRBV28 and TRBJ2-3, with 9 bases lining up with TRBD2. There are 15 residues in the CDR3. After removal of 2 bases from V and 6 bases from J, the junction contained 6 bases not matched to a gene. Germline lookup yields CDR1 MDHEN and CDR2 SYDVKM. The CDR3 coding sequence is TGTGCCAGCAGTTTACCGACTAGCGGTCAGGATACGCAGTATTTT. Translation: CASSLPTSGQDTQYF.

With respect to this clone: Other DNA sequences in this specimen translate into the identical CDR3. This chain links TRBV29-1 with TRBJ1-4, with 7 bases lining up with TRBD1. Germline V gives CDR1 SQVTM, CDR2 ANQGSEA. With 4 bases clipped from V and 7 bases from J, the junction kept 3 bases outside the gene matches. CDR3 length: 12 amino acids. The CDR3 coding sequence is TGCAGCGTTGGGACAGGTGCTGAAAAACTGTTTTTT. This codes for CSVGTGAEKLFF.

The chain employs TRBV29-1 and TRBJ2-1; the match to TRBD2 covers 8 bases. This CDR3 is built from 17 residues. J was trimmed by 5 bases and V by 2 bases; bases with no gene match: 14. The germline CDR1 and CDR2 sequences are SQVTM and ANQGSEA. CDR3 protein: CSVELGGPAGVHNEQFF. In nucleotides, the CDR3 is TGCAGCGTTGAATTGGGGGGACCAGCGGGAGTCCACAATGAGCAGTTCTTC.

The CDR3 loop is CASSRQESSYEQYF. Here the CDR3 DNA reads TGTGCCAGTAGCAGACAGGAGAGCTCCTACGAGCAGTACTTC. The chain recombines TRBV19 with TRBJ2-7, with D possibly matching TRBD1 (6 bases). V was pared by 6 bases and J by 0 bases, with 12 bases between. Germline CDR1 and CDR2: LNHDA and SQIVND (reference sequence). This CDR3 spans 14 amino acids.

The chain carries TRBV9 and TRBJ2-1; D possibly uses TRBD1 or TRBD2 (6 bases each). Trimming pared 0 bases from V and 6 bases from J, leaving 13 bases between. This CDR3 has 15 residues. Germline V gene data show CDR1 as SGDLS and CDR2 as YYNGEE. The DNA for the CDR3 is TGTGCCAGCAGCGTAGTAGGGGGAGGAAGCAATGAGCAGTTCTTC. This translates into CASSVVGGGSNEQFF.

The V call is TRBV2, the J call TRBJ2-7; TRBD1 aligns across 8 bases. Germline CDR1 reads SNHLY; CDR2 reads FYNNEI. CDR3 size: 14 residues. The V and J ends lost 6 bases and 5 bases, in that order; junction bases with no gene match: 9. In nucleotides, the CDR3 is TGTGCCAGCAGGTGGAACAGGGGGGTCCACGAGCAGTACTTC. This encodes CASRWNRGVHEQYF.

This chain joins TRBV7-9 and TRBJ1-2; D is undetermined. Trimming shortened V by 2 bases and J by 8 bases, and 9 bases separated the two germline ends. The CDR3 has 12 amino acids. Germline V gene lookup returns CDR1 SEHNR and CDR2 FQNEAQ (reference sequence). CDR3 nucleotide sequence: TGTGCCAGCAGCTTATCTGTCGGAGGCTACACCTTC. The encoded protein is CASSLSVGGYTF.

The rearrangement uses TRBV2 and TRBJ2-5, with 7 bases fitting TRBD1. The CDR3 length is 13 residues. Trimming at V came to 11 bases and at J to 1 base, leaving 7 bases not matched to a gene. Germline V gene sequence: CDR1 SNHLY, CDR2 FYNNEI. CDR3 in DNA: TGTGCCGGAGCCGGGACAGCCCAAGAGACCCAGTACTTC. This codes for CAGAGTAQETQYF.

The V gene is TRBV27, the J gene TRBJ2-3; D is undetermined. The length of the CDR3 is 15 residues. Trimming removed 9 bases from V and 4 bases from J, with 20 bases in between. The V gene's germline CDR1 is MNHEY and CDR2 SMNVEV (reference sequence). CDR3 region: CASRSWAGLADTQYF. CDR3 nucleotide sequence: TGTGCCAGTCGGAGCTGGGCCGGTTTGGCAGATACGCAGTATTTT.

The CDR3 DNA sequence: TGTGCCAGTAGTTCGACCTACAATGAGCAGTTCTTC. This gives the protein CASSSTYNEQFF. This chain uses TRBV19 with TRBJ2-1; D not resolved. Germline V lookup: CDR1 LNHDA, CDR2 SQIVND (reference sequence). The V and J ends lost 5 bases and 2 bases respectively, with 4 bases between them. CDR3 length equals 12 residues. The whole variable domain, filled in from reference TRBV19 and TRBJ2-1, reads DGGITQSPKYLFRKEGQNVTLSCEQNLNHDAMYWYRQDPGQGLRLIYYSQIVNDFQKGDIAEGYSVSREKKESFPLTVTSAQKNPTAFYLCASSSTYNEQFFGPGTRLTVL.

CDR3: CASSHGRDGNTIYF. DNA for the CDR3: TGTGCCAGTAGTCACGGACGCGACGGAAACACCATATATTTT. The chain employs TRBV19 and TRBJ1-3; D unclear. V was shortened by 5 bases and J by 4 bases, with 12 bases between the two germline ends. CDR1 is LNHDA and CDR2 is SQIVND in the germline V gene (reference sequence). The CDR3 extends over 14 amino acids. Variable domain in full (rest from reference TRBV19 and TRBJ1-3): DGGITQSPKYLFRKEGQNVTLSCEQNLNHDAMYWYRQDPGQGLRLIYYSQIVNDFQKGDIAEGYSVSREKKESFPLTVTSAQKNPTAFYLCASSHGRDGNTIYFGEGSWLTVV.

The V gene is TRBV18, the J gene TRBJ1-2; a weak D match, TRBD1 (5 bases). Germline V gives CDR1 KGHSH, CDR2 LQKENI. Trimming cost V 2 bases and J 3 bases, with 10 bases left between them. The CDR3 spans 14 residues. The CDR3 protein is CASSPFGGDYGYTF. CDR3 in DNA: TGTGCCAGCTCACCATTTGGGGGGGACTATGGCTACACCTTC.

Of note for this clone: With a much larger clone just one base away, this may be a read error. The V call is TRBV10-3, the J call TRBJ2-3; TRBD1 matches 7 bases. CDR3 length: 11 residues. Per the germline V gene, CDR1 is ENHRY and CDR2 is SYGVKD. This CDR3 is CAISGTGTQYF. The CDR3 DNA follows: TGTGCCATCAGTGGGACAGGTACGCAGTATTTT.

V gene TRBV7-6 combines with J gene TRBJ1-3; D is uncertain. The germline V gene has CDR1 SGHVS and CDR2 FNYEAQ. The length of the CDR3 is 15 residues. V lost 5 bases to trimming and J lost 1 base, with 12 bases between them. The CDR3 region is CASSPSTWSGNTIYF. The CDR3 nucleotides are TGTGCCAGCAGCCCAAGTACGTGGTCTGGAAACACCATATATTTT.

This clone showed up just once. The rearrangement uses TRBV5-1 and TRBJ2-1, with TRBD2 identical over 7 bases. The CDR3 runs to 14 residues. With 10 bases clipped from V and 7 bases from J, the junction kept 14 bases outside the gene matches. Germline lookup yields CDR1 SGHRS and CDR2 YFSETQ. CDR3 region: CAGASGTNPNEQFF. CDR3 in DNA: TGCGCCGGGGCCTCCGGGACTAACCCAAATGAGCAGTTCTTC.

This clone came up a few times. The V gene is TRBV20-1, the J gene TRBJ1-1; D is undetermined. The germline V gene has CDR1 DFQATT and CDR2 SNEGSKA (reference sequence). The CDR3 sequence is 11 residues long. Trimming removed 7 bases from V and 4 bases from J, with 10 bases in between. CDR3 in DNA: TGCAGTGTGGCCCCAGCCACTGAAGCTTTCTTT. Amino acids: CSVAPATEAFF.

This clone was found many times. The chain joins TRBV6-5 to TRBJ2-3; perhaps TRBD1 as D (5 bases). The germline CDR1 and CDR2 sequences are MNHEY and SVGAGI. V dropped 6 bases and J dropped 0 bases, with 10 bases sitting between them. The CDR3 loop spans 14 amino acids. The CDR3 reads CASSQGVSTDTQYF. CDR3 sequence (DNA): TGTGCCAGCAGCCAGGGTGTGAGCACAGATACGCAGTATTTT.

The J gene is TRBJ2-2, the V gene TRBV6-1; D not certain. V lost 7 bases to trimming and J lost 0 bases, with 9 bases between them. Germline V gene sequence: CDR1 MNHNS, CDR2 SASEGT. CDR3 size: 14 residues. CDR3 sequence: CASTSSPNTGELFF. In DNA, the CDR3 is TGTGCCAGCACTAGTTCCCCGAACACCGGGGAGCTGTTTTTT.

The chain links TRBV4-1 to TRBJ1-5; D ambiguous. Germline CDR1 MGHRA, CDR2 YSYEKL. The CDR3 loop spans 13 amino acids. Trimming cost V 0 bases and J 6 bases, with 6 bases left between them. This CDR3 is CASSQDGSQPQHF. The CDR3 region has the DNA TGCGCCAGCAGCCAAGATGGAAGTCAGCCCCAGCATTTT.